Shown below are 19 T cell receptor beta chains from a single sample sequenced in a study of blood T cell repertoires in COVID-19. Sequenced by immunoSEQ multiplex PCR; TCRdb stores in-frame clones only, minus some. There are under 100,000 clones in the sample; approximately 92% occur only once, and about 6.3% lies in the top ten. Sequencing used peripheral blood. The receptors derive from a woman in her sixties or seventies with active COVID-19.

In DNA, the CDR3 is TGTGCCAGCAGCTTAGGGTTACTCCGGGAGAATGAGCAGTTCTTC. This sequence encodes CASSLGLLRENEQFF. The chain has TRBV7-8 and TRBJ2-1; D possibly corresponds to TRBD2 (6 bases). This CDR3 contains 15 residues. CDR1 SGHVS and CDR2 FQNEAQ come from the germline V gene. Trimming shortened V by 1 base and J by 7 bases, and 14 bases separated the two germline ends.

With respect to this clone: The identical CDR3 is also encoded by other nucleotide sequences in the sample. In DNA form, the CDR3 reads TGTGCCAGCAGTCTAGGGACTAGCGGGTCTAATGAGCAGTTCTTC. Translated, it gives CASSLGTSGSNEQFF. The rearrangement links TRBV27 to TRBJ2-1; 12 bases agree with TRBD2. J lost 7 bases, V lost 5 bases, and 6 bases had no gene match. The germline V gene has CDR1 MNHEY and CDR2 SMNVEV (reference sequence). There are 15 residues in the CDR3.

J is TRBJ1-1 and V is TRBV7-3; D is unclear. Trimming shortened V by 1 base and J by 2 bases, and 11 bases separated the two germline ends. From germline, CDR1 is SGHTA and CDR2 FQGTGA. CDR3 length equals 15 residues. CDR3 in amino acids: CASSLMRLTNTEAFF. DNA for the CDR3: TGTGCCAGCAGCTTAATGAGGCTTACTAACACTGAAGCTTTCTTT. The full variable domain, in which reference TRBV7-3 and TRBJ1-1 provide the parts outside the CDR3, is GAGVSQTPSNKVTEKGKYVELRCDPISGHTALYWYRQSLGQGPEFLIYFQGTGAADDSGLPNDRFFAVRPEGSVSTLKIQRTERGDSAVYLCASSLMRLTNTEAFFGQGTRLTVV.

This clone occurred many times. The V call is TRBV5-1, the J call TRBJ2-1; no firm D call. The CDR3 loop spans 14 amino acids. Per the germline V gene, CDR1 is SGHRS and CDR2 is YFSETQ. The V end was cut by 4 bases, the J end by 4 bases, with 12 bases between. The CDR3 DNA reads as TGCGCCAGCAGCCGTTCTACAGAATACAATGAGCAGTTCTTC. Translating gives CASSRSTEYNEQFF.

V gene TRBV6-5 combines with J gene TRBJ2-1; D is ambiguous. V was trimmed by 8 bases and J by 7 bases, leaving 12 bases between them. Per the germline V gene, CDR1 is MNHEY and CDR2 is SVGAGI. The CDR3 has 12 amino acids. CDR3 residues: CASANFRNEQFF. CDR3 bases: TGTGCCAGCGCCAACTTTAGAAATGAGCAGTTCTTC.

V is TRBV28 and J is TRBJ1-1; D gene ambiguous. V was trimmed by 5 bases and J by 1 base, leaving 17 bases between them. The CDR3 runs to 16 residues. Germline V gene sequence: CDR1 MDHEN, CDR2 SYDVKM. The CDR3 sequence: CASSRNSGNWNTEAFF. As DNA, the CDR3 is TGTGCCAGCAGTCGAAACAGTGGAAATTGGAACACTGAAGCTTTCTTT.

V gene TRBV6-5 combines with J gene TRBJ1-6; 8 bases map to TRBD1. V shed 7 bases, J shed 6 bases, and the junction held 8 bases outside the gene matches. The CDR3 is made up of 15 amino acids. Germline V gives CDR1 MNHEY, CDR2 SVGAGI. CDR3 nucleotide sequence: TGTGCCAGCAACGCTTTGACAGGGGTTAATTCACCCCTCCACTTT. It translates to CASNALTGVNSPLHF.

CDR3 DNA: TGTGCCAGCACCCCAGGGGTGGGCACTGAAGCTTTCTTT. Translated, it gives CASTPGVGTEAFF. V usage is TRBV12-3 or TRBV12-4 and J usage is TRBJ1-1, with D possibly TRBD1 on 6 matching bases. This CDR3 has 13 amino acids. V lost 7 bases, J lost 4 bases, and 13 bases lay in between.

V and J are TRBV28 and TRBJ1-4, with D possibly matching TRBD1 (5 bases). This CDR3 is 14 amino acids long. Germline V lookup: CDR1 MDHEN, CDR2 SYDVKM. Trimming removed 2 bases at V and 8 bases at J, with 12 bases between. CDR3 nucleotides: TGTGCCAGCAGTTTAAAGGGCAGGGTGGAAAAACTGTTTTTT. Protein sequence: CASSLKGRVEKLFF. The variable domain in full, completed from reference TRBV28 and TRBJ1-4, reads DVKVTQSSRYLVKRTGEKVFLECVQDMDHENMFWYRQDPGLGLRLIYFSYDVKMKEKGDIPEGYSVSREKKERFSLILESASTNQTSMYLCASSLKGRVEKLFFGSGTQLSVL.

The chain employs TRBV10-3 and TRBJ2-7; 8 bases agree with TRBD1. The V gene end was trimmed by 7 bases and the J gene end by 5 bases; junction bases not matched to a gene: 7. The CDR3 covers 13 residues. The germline V gene encodes CDR1 ENHRY and CDR2 SYGVKD. The CDR3 region is CAITQTGVDEQYF. The CDR3 DNA follows: TGTGCCATCACCCAGACAGGGGTGGACGAGCAGTACTTC.

The rearrangement joins TRBV24-1 to TRBJ2-5; TRBD2 matches at 11 bases. Germline CDR1 is KGHDR and CDR2 is SFDVKD. This CDR3 is built from 15 residues. Trimming at V came to 7 bases and at J to 2 bases, leaving 5 bases not matched to a gene. The CDR3 region has the DNA TGTGCCACCAGATCCGGGACTAGCGGTCAAGAGACCCAGTACTTC. It translates to CATRSGTSGQETQYF.

In DNA, the CDR3 is TGTGCCAGCAGGCGACAGGGGGCGGTAGATACGCAGTATTTT. This sequence encodes CASRRQGAVDTQYF. The rearrangement joins TRBV28 to TRBJ2-3; TRBD1 matches at 10 bases. The CDR3 consists of 14 residues. CDR1 is MDHEN, CDR2 SYDVKM, per germline. V was clipped by 6 bases and J by 5 bases; unmatched bases: 5. Looking up the rest from reference TRBV28 and TRBJ2-3 gives the full variable domain: DVKVTQSSRYLVKRTGEKVFLECVQDMDHENMFWYRQDPGLGLRLIYFSYDVKMKEKGDIPEGYSVSREKKERFSLILESASTNQTSMYLCASRRQGAVDTQYFGPGTRLTVL.

The rearrangement links TRBV5-4 to TRBJ2-7; a possible D gene is TRBD2 (5 bases). Trimming removed 0 bases from V and 7 bases from J, with 11 bases in between. The germline CDR1 and CDR2 sequences are SGHNT and YYREEE (reference sequence). This CDR3 has 13 residues. The CDR3 DNA reads TGTGCCAGCAGCTTGGAAAGGCCGGGGGAGCAGTACTTC. This codes for CASSLERPGEQYF.

The CDR3 DNA follows: TGTGCCAGCAGCGCCCGGACAGGGGGCACTGAAGCTTTCTTT. It specifies CASSARTGGTEAFF. This chain joins TRBV11-3 and TRBJ1-1; 10 bases are shared with TRBD1. The ends lost 5 bases at V and 4 bases at J; junction bases unmatched: 4. The CDR3 is 14 residues long. Germline lookup yields CDR1 SGHNT and CDR2 YENEEA.

This clone was counted between two and nine times. The chain joins TRBV6-6 to TRBJ1-1; 8 bases align to TRBD1. With 4 bases clipped from V and 5 bases from J, the junction kept 3 bases outside the gene matches. The CDR3 length is 13 residues. Germline V gene data show CDR1 as MNHNY and CDR2 as SVGAGI (reference sequence). The CDR3 here is CASSFDRGTEAFF. The CDR3 coding sequence is TGTGCCAGCAGTTTCGACAGGGGTACTGAAGCTTTCTTT.

The chain links TRBV15 to TRBJ1-5; 9 bases align to TRBD1. This CDR3 is 19 amino acids long. V lost 0 bases and J lost 1; bases outside the gene matches: 10. Germline CDR1 LNHNV, CDR2 YYDKDF (reference sequence). CDR3 nucleotide sequence: TGTGCCACCAGCAGAGAGAGCATACAGGGGGCGCCGAGCAATCAGCCCCAGCATTTT. Translating gives CATSRESIQGAPSNQPQHF.

The chain is built from TRBV12-3 or TRBV12-4 and TRBJ1-5; possibly TRBD1 for D (5 bases). The V end was cut by 1 base, the J end by 7 bases, with 8 bases between. The CDR3 has 13 amino acids. The CDR3 sequence is CASSLVGRQPQHF. The DNA of the CDR3 is TGTGCCAGCAGTTTAGTGGGGCGACAGCCCCAGCATTTT.

This sequence joins TRBV24-1 and TRBJ2-3; tentatively, D is TRBD1 (6 bases). CDR1 is KGHDR, CDR2 SFDVKD, per germline. V lost 7 bases and J lost 0, with 10 bases in between. The CDR3 length is 14 residues. The CDR3 DNA is TGTGCCACCAGAGGGACAACTAGCACAGATACGCAGTATTTT. Translating it yields CATRGTTSTDTQYF.

The chain combines TRBV11-1 with TRBJ2-5, with a weak D call TRBD1 (6 bases). The CDR3 has 15 residues. Germline V gene lookup returns CDR1 SGHAT and CDR2 FQDESV (reference sequence). V gave up 2 bases and J gave up 4 bases, with 14 bases separating them. This CDR3 is CASSLTLSRGETQYF. The CDR3 DNA follows: TGTGCCAGCAGCTTAACCCTTTCCAGGGGAGAGACCCAGTACTTC.